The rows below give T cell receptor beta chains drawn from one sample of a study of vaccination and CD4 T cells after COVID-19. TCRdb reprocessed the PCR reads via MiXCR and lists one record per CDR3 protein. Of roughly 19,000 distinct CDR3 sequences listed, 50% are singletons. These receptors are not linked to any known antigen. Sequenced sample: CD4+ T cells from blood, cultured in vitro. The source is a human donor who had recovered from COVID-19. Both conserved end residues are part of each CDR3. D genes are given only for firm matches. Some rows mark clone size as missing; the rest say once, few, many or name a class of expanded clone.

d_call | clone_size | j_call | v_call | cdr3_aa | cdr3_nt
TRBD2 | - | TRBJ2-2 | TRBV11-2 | CASRIPGRSGGELFF | TGTGCCAGCCGGATCCCCGGGAGGAGCGGCGGGGAGCTGTTTTTT
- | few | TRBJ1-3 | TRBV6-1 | CASRTEQGGNTIYF | TGTGCCAGCCGGACAGAGCAAGGTGGAAACACCATATATTTT
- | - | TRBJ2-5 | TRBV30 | CAWSYGSQETQYF | TGTGCCTGGAGTTACGGGAGTCAAGAGACCCAGTACTTC
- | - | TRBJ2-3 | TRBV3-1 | CASSEGASTDTQYF | TGTGCCAGCAGCGAGGGAGCTAGCACAGATACGCAGTATTTT
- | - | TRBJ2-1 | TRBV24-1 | CATSARDWFDNEQFF | TGTGCCACCAGTGCAAGGGACTGGTTTGACAATGAGCAGTTCTTC
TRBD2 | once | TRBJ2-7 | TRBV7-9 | CASSLAWGGRNEQYF | TGTGCCAGCAGCTTAGCCTGGGGAGGGAGGAACGAGCAGTACTTC
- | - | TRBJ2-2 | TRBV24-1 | CATSDPPGRGGTDGTGELFF | TGTGCCACCAGTGACCCGCCTGGGCGGGGCGGGACAGATGGCACCGGGGAGCTGTTTTTT
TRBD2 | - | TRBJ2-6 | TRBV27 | CASSSAGGTGANVLTF | TGTGCCAGCAGTTCTGCGGGGGGTACTGGGGCCAACGTCCTGACTTTC
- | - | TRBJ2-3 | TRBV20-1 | CSAQLVSRTDTQYF | TGCAGTGCCCAACTAGTTAGCAGAACAGATACGCAGTATTTT
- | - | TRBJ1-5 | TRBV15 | CATSRGPGPQHF | TGTGCCACCAGCAGAGGGCCGGGGCCCCAGCATTTT
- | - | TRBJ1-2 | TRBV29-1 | CSVEGGSYTF | TGCAGCGTCGAGGGGGGTAGCTACACCTTC
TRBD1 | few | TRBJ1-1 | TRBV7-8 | CASSPTGIRTEAFF | TGTGCCAGCAGCCCGACAGGGATTCGCACTGAAGCTTTCTTT
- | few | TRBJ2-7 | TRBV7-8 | CASSLDSPLSSYEQYF | TGTGCCAGCAGCTTAGACTCGCCCCTTAGCTCCTACGAGCAGTACTTC
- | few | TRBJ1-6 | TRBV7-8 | CASSLNSPGTNSPLHF | TGTGCCAGCAGCTTAAACTCCCCAGGGACCAATTCACCCCTCCACTTT
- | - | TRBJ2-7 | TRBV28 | CASSFRGRRADEQYF | TGTGCCAGCAGTTTTAGAGGAAGGAGGGCGGACGAGCAGTACTTC
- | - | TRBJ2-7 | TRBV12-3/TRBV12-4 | CASSLVAGGGYEQYF | TGTGCCAGCAGTTTAGTGGCAGGTGGAGGCTACGAGCAGTACTTC
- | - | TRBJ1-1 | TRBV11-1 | CASSLDGGTEAFF | TGTGCCAGCAGCTTGGATGGAGGGACTGAAGCTTTCTTT
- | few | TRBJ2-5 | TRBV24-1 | CATRGPSTQYF | TGTGCCACCAGGGGGCCTTCGACCCAGTACTTC
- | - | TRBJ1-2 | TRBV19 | CASSIGGIYGYTF | TGTGCCAGTAGTATAGGGGGGATCTATGGCTACACCTTC
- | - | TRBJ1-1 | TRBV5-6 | CASSSGELGAFF | TGTGCCAGCAGCTCCGGGGAGTTGGGAGCTTTCTTT
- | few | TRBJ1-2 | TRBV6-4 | CASSDVHYGYTF | TGTGCCAGCAGTGACGTCCACTATGGCTACACCTTC
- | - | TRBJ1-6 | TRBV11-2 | CASSLFNSPLHF | TGTGCCAGCAGCTTATTTAATTCACCCCTCCACTTT
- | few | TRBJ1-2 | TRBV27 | CASRVGGAPYGYTF | TGTGCCAGCAGAGTTGGGGGGGCCCCCTATGGCTACACCTTC
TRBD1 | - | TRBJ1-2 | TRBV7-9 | CASSGGQSYGYTF | TGTGCCAGCAGCGGGGGACAGTCCTATGGCTACACCTTC